Sequencing of this T cell receptor (beta chain) was carried out in a study of beta chain features in type 1 diabetes. Turning to the study itself: Cell yields, age and gender were similar between patients and healthy donors. Findings and caveats of the study: Across all four CD4+ subsets, people with type 1 diabetes showed modestly shorter TCRB CDR3s. Insertions at VDJ junctions were less frequent in type 1 diabetes patients. These patients also deleted more nucleotides at the same junctions.

Staining for CD45RO/CCR7/CD25/CD127/CD95/CD27 allowed sorting of CD4+ naive, central memory, regulatory and stem cell-like memory cells. Expressed TCRB transcripts got sequenced, as all isolated RNA was reverse transcribed. TCRdb keeps only in-frame clones here, not all; method: immunoSEQ multiplex PCR. Counted here are 680,000 or so clones, roughly 12% occurring once; the ten biggest clones make up 0.022%. A remark on this clone: Antigen unknown.

Sequencing input: naive CD4+ T cells from blood. The receptor was derived from a man aged 18 to 29 with type 1 diabetes.

The CDR3 DNA follows: TGTGCTAGTGGTTTATTGACAGGCCCTCCCAATCAGCCCCAGCATTTT. It encodes CASGLLTGPPNQPQHF. The rearrangement joins TRBV12-5 to TRBJ1-5; possibly TRBD1 for D (6 bases). The V and J ends lost 3 bases and 3 bases respectively, with 15 bases between them. In germline, CDR1 is LGHNT, CDR2 FRNRAP. The CDR3 length is 16 residues.